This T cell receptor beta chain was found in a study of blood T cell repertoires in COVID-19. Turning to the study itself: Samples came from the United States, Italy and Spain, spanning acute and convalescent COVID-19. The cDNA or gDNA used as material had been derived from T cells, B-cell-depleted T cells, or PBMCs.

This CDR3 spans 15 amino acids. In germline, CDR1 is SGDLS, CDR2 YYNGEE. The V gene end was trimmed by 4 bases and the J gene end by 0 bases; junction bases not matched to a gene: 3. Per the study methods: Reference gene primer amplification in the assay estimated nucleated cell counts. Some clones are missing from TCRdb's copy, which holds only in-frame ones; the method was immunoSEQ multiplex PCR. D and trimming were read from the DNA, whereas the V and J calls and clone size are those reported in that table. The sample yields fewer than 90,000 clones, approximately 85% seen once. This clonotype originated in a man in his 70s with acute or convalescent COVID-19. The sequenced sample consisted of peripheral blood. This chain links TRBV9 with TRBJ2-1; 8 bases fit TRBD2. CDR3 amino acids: CASSKAGASYNEQFF. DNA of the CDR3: TGTGCCAGCAGCAAAGCGGGGGCCTCCTACAATGAGCAGTTCTTC.